Listed below are T cell receptor beta chains from one sample, sequenced in a study of spatial heterogeneity in lung cancer. TCRdb recomputed calls from the 5' RACE reads with MiXCR, one row per CDR3 protein. The data hold some 40,000 distinct CDR3 sequences, with 4% to 6% observed a single time. The material was PBMCs, obtained at surgery. The source is a female donor with early-stage non-small cell lung cancer. The CDR3 runs from the conserved cysteine through the conserved F or W.

>TRBJ1-1|TRBV19
CASSMSANTEAFF
>TRBJ1-1|TRBV15
CATSRARGRVIEAFF
>TRBJ1-1|TRBV2
CASRDQMVAFF
>TRBJ2-6|TRBV30
CAWSVSRSSGANVLTF
>TRBJ2-2|TRBV30
CAWSVFRGLTIGELFF
>TRBJ1-5|TRBV7-9
CASSTQGDQPQHF
>TRBJ2-5|TRBV2
CASSEQGFAGSGTQYF
>TRBJ2-1|TRBV6-2/TRBV6-3
CASSYRLSGAYNEQFF
>TRBJ2-1|TRBV10-3
CAISLAGGTNEQFF
>TRBJ2-1|TRBV9
CASSPRGQADNEQFF
>TRBJ1-5|TRBV2
CASSAEGSNQPQHF
>TRBJ1-1|TRBV5-1
CASSQAREGGEAFF
>TRBJ1-1|TRBV4-3
CASSQSGTRDTEAFF
>TRBJ2-3|TRBV6-2/TRBV6-3
CASSYPSLAGGHTQYF
>TRBJ1-5|TRBV6-2/TRBV6-3
CASRRTLGGGNQPQHF
>TRBJ1-1|TRBV6-1
CASSVDRGTEAFF
>TRBJ1-6|TRBV20-1
CSARDGIRGSPLHF
>TRBJ1-1|TRBV9
CASSVQAGRMNTEAFF
>TRBJ1-1|TRBV20-1
CSAPKLGQGNTEAFF
>TRBJ2-7|TRBV30
CAWIAGRRSYEQYF
>TRBJ2-1|TRBV7-2
CASSSDQSEQFF
>TRBJ1-6|TRBV9
CASSTGGSPLHF
>TRBJ2-1|TRBV11-3
CASSLVKGSGAQQFF
>TRBJ2-5|TRBV13
CASSRKITGEETQYF
>TRBJ2-7|TRBV3-1
CASSQGWGEQYF
>TRBJ2-6|TRBV20-1
CSARTLSGANVLTF
>TRBJ2-7|TRBV9
CASSVAGQSREQYF
>TRBJ2-7|TRBV5-1
CASSLQGDTYEQYF
>TRBJ2-5|TRBV12-3/TRBV12-4
CASSYETQYF
>TRBJ2-3|TRBV29-1
CSVEIFGNPIGTQYF
>TRBJ2-5|TRBV7-9
CASSLPAGGYQETQYF
>TRBJ2-1|TRBV27
CASSLSPSGGRDEQFF
>TRBJ1-5|TRBV7-3
CDPRQGRHQPQHF
>TRBJ2-5|TRBV19
CASSRQGGETQYF
>TRBJ1-1|TRBV6-2/TRBV6-3
CASSFDRWTEAFF
>TRBJ1-2|TRBV2
CASSEAGASYGYTF